Below are 12 T cell receptor beta chains sequenced from a single sample in a study of blood T cell repertoires in COVID-19. Generated by immunoSEQ multiplex PCR, the TCRdb table keeps only in-frame clones and is missing some. The sample gives 70,000 or so clones, approximately 78% of which show up once; about 14% is in the top ten. The sequenced sample consisted of peripheral blood. The receptors here all came from a human donor in a cohort sampled during active COVID-19.

This rearrangement joins TRBV18 to TRBJ1-5; 7 bases line up with TRBD1. Germline loops: CDR1 KGHSH, CDR2 LQKENI. The CDR3 is 16 residues long. Losses at the gene ends were 1 base for V and 2 bases for J; bases not matched to a gene: 5. For the CDR3, the DNA is TGTGCCAGCTCACCACTACAGGGGTCGGGCAATCAGCCCCAGCATTTT. It yields the protein CASSPLQGSGNQPQHF.

The chain joins TRBV20-1 to TRBJ2-3; D is unresolved. V lost 1 base to trimming and J lost 8 bases, with 7 bases between them. Germline CDR1 and CDR2: DFQATT and SNEGSKA (reference sequence). The CDR3 totals 11 residues. The CDR3 DNA reads TGCAGTGCTAGAGGCCCCGGTACGCAGTATTTT. Translation: CSARGPGTQYF.

This chain uses TRBV21-1 with TRBJ1-2. TRBV21-1 is a listed pseudogene. This CDR3 contains 19 residues. The CDR3 sequence: CASSKDGEGRDPTNYGYTF. The DNA for the CDR3 is TGTGCCAGCAGCAAAGATGGTGAGGGCAGAGATCCGACAAACTATGGCTACACCTTC.

V is TRBV7-2 and J is TRBJ2-7; D perhaps matches TRBD2 (6 bases). V lost 5 bases to trimming and J lost 5 bases, with 22 bases between them. The germline gives CDR1 SGHTA, CDR2 FQGNSA. The CDR3 is 16 amino acids. CDR3 nucleotide sequence: TGTGCCAGCAGCGTAAGGGGACTTGTTGGGGGGAACGAGCAGTACTTC. It yields the protein CASSVRGLVGGNEQYF. Supplemented by reference TRBV7-2 and TRBJ2-7, the full variable domain reads GAGVSQSPSNKVTEKGKDVELRCDPISGHTALYWYRQSLGQGLEFLIYFQGNSAPDKSGLPSDRFSAERTGGSVSTLTIQRTQQEDSAVYLCASSVRGLVGGNEQYFGPGTRLTVT.

The V call is TRBV5-4, the J call TRBJ1-2; unclear D gene. Deletions cut 1 base from V and 4 bases from J, with 11 bases between. Germline V gives CDR1 SGHNT, CDR2 YYREEE (reference sequence). The CDR3 contains 14 residues. In DNA, the CDR3 is TGTGCCAGCAGCTTGCCTCAAGAGTCCTATGGCTACACCTTC. It specifies CASSLPQESYGYTF.

The chain couples TRBV19 to TRBJ2-3; 10 bases are a match to TRBD1. The CDR3 spans 15 residues. CDR1 is LNHDA and CDR2 is SQIVND in the germline V gene (reference sequence). The J segment lost 4 bases and the V segment lost 1 base, leaving 2 bases of the junction unmatched. CDR3: CASSIGDRGADTQYF. The DNA of the CDR3 is TGTGCCAGTAGTATAGGGGACAGGGGCGCAGATACGCAGTATTTT. Full variable domain (missing parts from reference TRBV19 and TRBJ2-3): DGGITQSPKYLFRKEGQNVTLSCEQNLNHDAMYWYRQDPGQGLRLIYYSQIVNDFQKGDIAEGYSVSREKKESFPLTVTSAQKNPTAFYLCASSIGDRGADTQYFGPGTRLTVL.

This clone has a single count. The V gene is TRBV18, the J gene TRBJ1-1; D may be TRBD1 (6 bases). Trimming took off 0 bases at V and 7 bases at J, with 12 bases between the two ends. The CDR3 sequence is 14 residues long. Germline V gene sequence: CDR1 KGHSH, CDR2 LQKENI. The CDR3 coding sequence is TGTGCCAGCTCACCACCGGTAGGCAGGGGTGAAGCTTTCTTT. Amino acid sequence: CASSPPVGRGEAFF.

The J gene is TRBJ2-2, the V gene TRBV5-1; D is undetermined. Germline CDR1 SGHRS, CDR2 YFSETQ. Trimming took off 4 bases at V and 0 bases at J, with 4 bases between the two ends. This CDR3 is 13 amino acids long. The CDR3 loop is CASSPANTGELFF. DNA for the CDR3: TGCGCCAGCAGCCCAGCGAACACCGGGGAGCTGTTTTTT.

V is TRBV11-2 and J is TRBJ1-1; 7 bases map to TRBD1. Germline CDR1 SGHAT, CDR2 FQNNGV. V shed 4 bases, J shed 5 bases, and the junction held 10 bases outside the gene matches. The CDR3 length is 15 residues. CDR3: CASSSPDARGTEAFF. The CDR3 DNA is TGTGCCAGCAGCTCACCAGATGCCAGGGGGACTGAAGCTTTCTTT.

This chain connects TRBV4-2 to TRBJ2-3; 11 bases agree with TRBD1. The germline V gene encodes CDR1 LGHNA and CDR2 YNFKEQ. The CDR3 consists of 17 residues. Germline trimming cut 3 bases from V and 3 bases from J; bases unmatched to any gene: 8. The CDR3 spells CASSQASGTGGTDTQYF. DNA of the CDR3: TGTGCCAGCAGCCAGGCCTCCGGGACAGGGGGAACAGATACGCAGTATTTT.

This chain uses TRBV7-2 with TRBJ2-1; tentative D call: TRBD2 (5 bases). Germline lookup yields CDR1 SGHTA and CDR2 FQGNSA. The CDR3 length is 13 residues. Trimming shortened V by 2 bases and J by 6 bases, and 8 bases separated the two germline ends. The CDR3 sequence: CASSLRLTNEQFF. DNA of the CDR3: TGTGCCAGCAGCTTAAGACTAACCAATGAGCAGTTCTTC.

The J gene is TRBJ2-1, the V gene TRBV9; D possibly corresponds to TRBD2 (5 bases). CDR3 length: 16 amino acids. The V and J ends lost 0 bases and 8 bases respectively, with 18 bases between them. In germline, CDR1 is SGDLS, CDR2 YYNGEE. The CDR3 coding sequence is TGTGCCAGCAGCGTAGAAAGTCGCCCCGGGGTGGATGAGCAGTTCTTC. Translated: CASSVESRPGVDEQFF.